This TCR beta chain came from a study of metastatic and nonmetastatic thyroid tumors. TCRdb reanalyzed the PCR reads via MiXCR. The sample comprises approximately 13,000 clones, about a quarter of which are singletons, and more than 10% rests with the top ten. None of the patients had undergone any treatment ahead of thyroid surgery. Material for sequencing was adjacent normal tissue. This TCR was sampled from a female donor with papillary thyroid cancer or a benign thyroid nodule (not recorded which). Some clones in this sample may be carry-over from other donors' samples.

The CDR3 DNA reads as TGCAGCGTCCATGTAACTGTGGCGGGGGAGCAGTACTTC. Translated: CSVHVTVAGEQYF. The V gene is TRBV29-1, the J gene TRBJ2-7; tentative D call: TRBD2 (6 bases). Germline CDR1 SQVTM, CDR2 ANQGSEA. V was shortened by 6 bases and J by 7 bases, with 19 bases between the two germline ends. CDR3 length: 13 amino acids.